This paragraph reports one T cell receptor (beta chain). Its antigen remains unknown. Unique molecular identifiers were incorporated when the TCRbeta library was constructed. TCRdb re-called the PCR reads through MiXCR, storing one row per CDR3 protein. This table has some 95,000 distinct CDR3 sequences, less than 25% appearing once. V shed 7 bases and J 3 bases; nucleotides not matched to a gene: 13. The germline gives CDR1 DFQATT, CDR2 SNEGSKA (reference sequence). The CDR3 contains 15 residues. This record belongs to a study of T-cell reconstitution after alpha-beta-depleted transplantation in children. Findings of the study overall: After one year, T-cell counts and TCRbeta diversity mostly came from new T cells.

The starting material was PBMCs, obtained before TCRalphabeta/CD19-depleted stem cell transplant. The source of this sequence is a boy aged 2 to 10 with acute lymphoblastic leukemia, due to receive a stem cell transplant. This rearrangement joins TRBV20-1 to TRBJ2-7; 9 bases agree with TRBD2. The CDR3 coding sequence is TGCAGTGTGGGGTCCCGAGCGGGAGGTAACTACGAGCAGTACTTC. It specifies CSVGSRAGGNYEQYF.